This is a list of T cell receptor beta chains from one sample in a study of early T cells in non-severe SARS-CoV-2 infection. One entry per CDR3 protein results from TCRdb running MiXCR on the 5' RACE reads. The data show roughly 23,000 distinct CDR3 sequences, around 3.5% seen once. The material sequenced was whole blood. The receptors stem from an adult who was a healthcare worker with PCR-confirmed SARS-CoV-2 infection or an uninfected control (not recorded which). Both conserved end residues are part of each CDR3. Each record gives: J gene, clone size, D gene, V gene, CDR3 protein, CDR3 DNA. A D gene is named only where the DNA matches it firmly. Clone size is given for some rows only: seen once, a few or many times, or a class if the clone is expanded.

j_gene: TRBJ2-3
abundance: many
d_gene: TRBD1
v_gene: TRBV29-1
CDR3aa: CSVGGDRGADTQYF
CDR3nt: TGCAGCGTTGGGGGGGACAGGGGAGCAGATACGCAGTATTTT

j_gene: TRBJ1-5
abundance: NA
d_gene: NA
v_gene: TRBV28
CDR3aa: CASSNSNQPQHF
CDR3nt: TGTGCCAGCAGTAATAGCAATCAGCCCCAGCATTTT

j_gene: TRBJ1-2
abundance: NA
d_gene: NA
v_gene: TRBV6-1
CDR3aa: CASSEWRQYGYTF
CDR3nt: TGTGCCAGCAGTGAGTGGCGCCAGTATGGCTACACCTTC

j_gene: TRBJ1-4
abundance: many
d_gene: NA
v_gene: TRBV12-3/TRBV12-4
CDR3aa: CASSPRARTPEKLFF
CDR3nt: TGTGCCAGCAGCCCCCGGGCCCGGACCCCTGAAAAACTGTTTTTT

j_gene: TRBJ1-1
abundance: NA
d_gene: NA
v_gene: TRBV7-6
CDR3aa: CASSFLLNTEAFF
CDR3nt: TGTGCCAGCAGCTTCCTACTTAACACTGAAGCTTTCTTT

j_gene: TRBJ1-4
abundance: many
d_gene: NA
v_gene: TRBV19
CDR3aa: CASSIRGRANEKLFF
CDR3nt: TGTGCCAGTAGTATTCGGGGGAGGGCTAATGAAAAACTGTTTTTT

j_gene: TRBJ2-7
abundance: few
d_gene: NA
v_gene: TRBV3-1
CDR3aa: CASSHPRSRYEQYF
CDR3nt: TGTGCCAGCAGCCACCCCCGGAGCCGCTACGAGCAGTACTTC

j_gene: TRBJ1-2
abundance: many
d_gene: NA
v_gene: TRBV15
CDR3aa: CATSRARSNYGYTF
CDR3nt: TGTGCCACCAGCAGAGCGAGATCGAACTATGGCTACACCTTC

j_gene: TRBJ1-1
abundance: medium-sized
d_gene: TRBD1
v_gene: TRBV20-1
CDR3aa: CSARNSRDSFFEAFF
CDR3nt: TGCAGTGCTAGAAACAGCCGGGACAGCTTTTTTGAAGCTTTCTTT

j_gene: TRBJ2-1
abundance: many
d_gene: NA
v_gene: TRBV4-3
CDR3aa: CASSQDLGDDEQFF
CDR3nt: TGCGCCAGCAGCCAAGATTTGGGGGATGATGAGCAGTTCTTC

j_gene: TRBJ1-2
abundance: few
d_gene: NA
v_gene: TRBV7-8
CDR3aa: CASSLGIPDYGYTF
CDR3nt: TGTGCCAGCAGCTTAGGGATCCCAGACTATGGCTACACCTTC

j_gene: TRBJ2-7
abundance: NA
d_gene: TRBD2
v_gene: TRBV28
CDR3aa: CASTDLAGSSYEQYF
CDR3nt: TGTGCCAGCACCGACTTAGCGGGAAGCTCCTACGAGCAGTACTTC

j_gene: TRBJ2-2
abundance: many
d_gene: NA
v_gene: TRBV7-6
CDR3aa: CASSLEYSIRTGELFF
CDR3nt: TGTGCCAGCAGCTTAGAGTACTCAATTCGCACCGGGGAGCTGTTTTTT

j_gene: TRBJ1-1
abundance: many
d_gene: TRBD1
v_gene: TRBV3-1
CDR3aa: CASSPTGQFMNTEAFF
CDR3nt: TGTGCCAGCAGCCCGACGGGACAGTTTATGAACACTGAAGCTTTCTTT

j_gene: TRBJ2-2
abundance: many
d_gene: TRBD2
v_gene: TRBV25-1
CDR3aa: CASSDPGLAGHTGELFF
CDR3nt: TGTGCCAGCAGTGACCCTGGACTAGCGGGGCACACCGGGGAGCTGTTTTTT

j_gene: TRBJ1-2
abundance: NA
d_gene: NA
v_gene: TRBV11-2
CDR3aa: CASSGLLPGHYGYTF
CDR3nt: TGTGCCAGCAGCGGCCTGCTTCCAGGCCACTATGGCTACACCTTC

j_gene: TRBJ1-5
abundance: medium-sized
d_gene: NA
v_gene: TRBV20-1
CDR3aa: CSVVAGSNQPQHF
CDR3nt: TGCAGTGTAGTGGCAGGTAGCAATCAGCCCCAGCATTTT

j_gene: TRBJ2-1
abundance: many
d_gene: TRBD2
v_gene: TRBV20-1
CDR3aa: CSARAGGPINEQFF
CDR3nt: TGCAGTGCTAGGGCGGGAGGGCCTATCAATGAGCAGTTCTTC

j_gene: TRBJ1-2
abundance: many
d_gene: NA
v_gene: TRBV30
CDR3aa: CAWSVRGGYTF
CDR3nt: TGTGCCTGGAGTGTACGGGGGGGCTACACCTTC

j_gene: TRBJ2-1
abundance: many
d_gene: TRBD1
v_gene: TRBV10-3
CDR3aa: CAISDLGQGNEQFF
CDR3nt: TGTGCCATCAGTGACCTTGGACAGGGTAATGAGCAGTTCTTC

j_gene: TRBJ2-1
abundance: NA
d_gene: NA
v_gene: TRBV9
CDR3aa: CASSLGTSTGEQFF
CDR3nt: TGTGCCAGCAGCCTCGGGACTTCGACGGGTGAGCAGTTCTTC

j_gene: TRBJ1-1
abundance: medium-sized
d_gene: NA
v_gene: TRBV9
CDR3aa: CASSVDGGTEAFF
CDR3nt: TGTGCCAGCAGCGTAGATGGGGGCACTGAAGCTTTCTTT

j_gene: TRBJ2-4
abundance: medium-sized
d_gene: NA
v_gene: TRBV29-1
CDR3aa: CSVGAPAKNIQYF
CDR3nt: TGCAGCGTTGGAGCACCGGCCAAAAACATTCAGTACTTC

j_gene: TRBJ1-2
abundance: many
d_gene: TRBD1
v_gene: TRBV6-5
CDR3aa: CASSLTSRDRAGNYGYTF
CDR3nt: TGTGCCAGCAGCCTGACGTCCCGGGACAGGGCTGGCAACTATGGCTACACCTTC

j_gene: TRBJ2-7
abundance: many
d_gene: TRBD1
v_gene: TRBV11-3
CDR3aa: CASMLGQAYEQYF
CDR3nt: TGTGCCAGCATGCTCGGACAGGCCTACGAGCAGTACTTC

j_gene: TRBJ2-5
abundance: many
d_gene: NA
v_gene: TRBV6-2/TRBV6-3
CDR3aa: CASYRDPQETQYF
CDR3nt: TGTGCCAGCTACCGGGACCCACAAGAGACCCAGTACTTC